The T cell receptor beta chain under discussion was sequenced for a study of T cells in Graves' hyperthyroidism and ophthalmopathy. Each diagnosis drew on symptoms, thyroxine, TRAb, thyroid ultrasound and orbital computed tomography findings. Out of 10 ml of fresh peripheral blood came the PBMCs. After removal of 5 bases from V and 3 bases from J, the junction contained 6 bases not matched to a gene. CDR3 size: 15 residues. CDR1 SNHLY and CDR2 FYNNEI come from the germline V gene. Amplified TCR beta CDR3 regions derived from RNA transcripts. First-round RT-PCR of the TCR CDR3 relied on the HTBI primer set. TCRdb re-called the multiplex PCR reads through MiXCR, storing one row per CDR3 protein. The sample includes about 400,000 distinct CDR3 sequences, roughly 15% of them seen just once. In its sample, this clonotype was seen many times.

This sequence originates from a woman aged 60 to 75 with Graves' ophthalmopathy. The sample comprised blood. The gene calls are TRBV2 and TRBJ2-5, with 10 bases that match TRBD1. CDR3 DNA sequence: TGTGCCAGCAGTCGCGACAGGGGGCCAGAAGAGACCCAGTACTTC. Its protein product is CASSRDRGPEETQYF.